The clone carrying this T cell receptor beta chain was seen a few times. The sample belongs to a study of identical twins. Germline values: CDR1 SGHDT, CDR2 YYEEEE. The V and J ends lost 1 base and 4 bases respectively, with 10 bases between them. There are 14 residues in the CDR3. TCRdb redid the calling of the 5' RACE reads with MiXCR, one entry per CDR3 protein. Of about 570,000 distinct CDR3 sequences in the sample, roughly 9.5% were seen once. The data also belong to a second study, concerning yellow fever vaccine responses in identical twins.

V and J are TRBV5-6 and TRBJ2-3; TRBD2 might be the D (6 bases). The sample consisted of PBMCs. The sequence was obtained from a woman under 30 in good health. The CDR3 region has the DNA TGTGCCAGCAGCTTGCGGGAGTGGGCAGATACGCAGTATTTT. Its protein product is CASSLREWADTQYF.